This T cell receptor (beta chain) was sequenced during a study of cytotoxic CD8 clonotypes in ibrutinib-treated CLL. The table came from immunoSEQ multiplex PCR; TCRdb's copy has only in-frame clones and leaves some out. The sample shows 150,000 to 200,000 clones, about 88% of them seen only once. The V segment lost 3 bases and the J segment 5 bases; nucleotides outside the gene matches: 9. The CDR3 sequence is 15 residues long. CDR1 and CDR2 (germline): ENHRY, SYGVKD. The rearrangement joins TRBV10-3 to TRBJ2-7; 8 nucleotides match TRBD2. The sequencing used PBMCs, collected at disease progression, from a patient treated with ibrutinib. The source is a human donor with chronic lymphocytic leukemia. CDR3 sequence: CAISEMLAGHDEQYF. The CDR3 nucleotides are TGTGCCATCAGTGAAATGTTAGCGGGACACGACGAGCAGTACTTC.